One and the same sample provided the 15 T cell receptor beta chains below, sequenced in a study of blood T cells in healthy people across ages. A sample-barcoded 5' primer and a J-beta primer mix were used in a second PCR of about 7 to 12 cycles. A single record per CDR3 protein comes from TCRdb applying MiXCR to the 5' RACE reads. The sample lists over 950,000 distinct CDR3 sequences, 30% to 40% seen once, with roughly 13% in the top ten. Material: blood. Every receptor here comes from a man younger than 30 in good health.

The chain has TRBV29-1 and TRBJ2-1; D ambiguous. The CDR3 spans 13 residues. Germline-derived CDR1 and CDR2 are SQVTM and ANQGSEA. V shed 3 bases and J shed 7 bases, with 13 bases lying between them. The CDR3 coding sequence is TGCAGCGTTGACGCCTCGTTCGTAAATGAGCAGTTCTTC. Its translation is CSVDASFVNEQFF.

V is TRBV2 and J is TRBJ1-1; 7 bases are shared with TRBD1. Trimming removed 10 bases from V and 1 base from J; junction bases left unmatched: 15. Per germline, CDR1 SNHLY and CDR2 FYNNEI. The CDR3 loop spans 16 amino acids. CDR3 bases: TGTGCCACCCCTGGGAGGACAGGAGATTCGAACACTGAAGCTTTCTTT. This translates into CATPGRTGDSNTEAFF. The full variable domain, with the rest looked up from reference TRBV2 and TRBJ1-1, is EPEVTQTPSHQVTQMGQEVILRCVPISNHLYFYWYRQILGQKVEFLVSFYNNEISEKSEIFDDQFSVERPDGSNFTLKIRSTKLEDSAMYFCATPGRTGDSNTEAFFGQGTRLTVV.

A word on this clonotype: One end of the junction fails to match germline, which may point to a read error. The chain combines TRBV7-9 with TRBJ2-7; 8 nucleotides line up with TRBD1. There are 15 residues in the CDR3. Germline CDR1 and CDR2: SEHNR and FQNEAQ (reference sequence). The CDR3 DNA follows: TGTGCCGGCAGCTTATCCGGGACAGGATCCTACGAGCAGTACTTC. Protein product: CAGSLSGTGSYEQYF.

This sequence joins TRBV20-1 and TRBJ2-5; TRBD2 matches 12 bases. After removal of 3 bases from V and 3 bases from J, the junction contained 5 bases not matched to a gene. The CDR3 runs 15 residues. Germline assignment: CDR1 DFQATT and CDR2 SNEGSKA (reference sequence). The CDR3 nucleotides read TGCAGTGCTAGTGACCGACTAGCGGGGGAAGAGACCCAGTACTTC. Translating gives CSASDRLAGEETQYF.

CDR3 DNA sequence: TGCGCCAGCAGCCCTAGGCCGGGGTCCAGATACGAGCAGTACTTC. Protein product: CASSPRPGSRYEQYF. The chain links TRBV5-1 to TRBJ2-4; D possibly corresponds to TRBD2 (5 bases). The DNA end is more similar to TRBJ2-7, so the J call may be wrong. This CDR3 region has 15 residues. Germline V gene data show CDR1 as SGHRS and CDR2 as YFSETQ.

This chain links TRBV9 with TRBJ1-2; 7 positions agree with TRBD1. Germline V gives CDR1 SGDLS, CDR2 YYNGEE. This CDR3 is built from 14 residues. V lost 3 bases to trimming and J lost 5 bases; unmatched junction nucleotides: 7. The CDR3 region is CASSETGTAYGYTF. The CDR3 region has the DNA TGTGCCAGCAGCGAAACCGGGACAGCTTATGGCTACACCTTC. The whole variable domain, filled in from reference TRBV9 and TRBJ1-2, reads DSGVTQTPKHLITATGQRVTLRCSPRSGDLSVYWYQQSLDQGLQFLIQYYNGEERAKGNILERFSAQQFPDLHSELNLSSLELGDSALYFCASSETGTAYGYTFGSGTRLTVV.

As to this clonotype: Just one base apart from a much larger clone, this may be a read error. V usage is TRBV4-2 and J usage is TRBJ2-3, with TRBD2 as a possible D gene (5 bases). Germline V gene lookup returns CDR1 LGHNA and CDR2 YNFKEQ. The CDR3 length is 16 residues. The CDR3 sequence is CANSQATSFSTDTQYF. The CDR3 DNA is TGTGCCAACAGCCAGGCAACTAGTTTCAGCACAGATACGCAGTATTTT.

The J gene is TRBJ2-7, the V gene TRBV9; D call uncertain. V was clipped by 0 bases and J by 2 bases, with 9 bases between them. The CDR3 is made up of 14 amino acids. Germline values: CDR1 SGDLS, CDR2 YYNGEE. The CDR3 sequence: CASSVESQPYEQYF. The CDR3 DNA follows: TGTGCCAGCAGCGTAGAGTCACAGCCCTACGAGCAGTACTTC.

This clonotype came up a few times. The CDR3 reads CASSSDGYNSPLHF. The CDR3 DNA follows: TGTGCCAGCAGCTCCGACGGTTATAATTCACCCCTCCACTTT. The rearrangement links TRBV7-8 to TRBJ1-6, with D hard to call. Germline V gene lookup returns CDR1 SGHVS and CDR2 FQNEAQ. V gave up 4 bases and J gave up 4 bases, with 8 bases separating them. The CDR3 is 14 amino acids.

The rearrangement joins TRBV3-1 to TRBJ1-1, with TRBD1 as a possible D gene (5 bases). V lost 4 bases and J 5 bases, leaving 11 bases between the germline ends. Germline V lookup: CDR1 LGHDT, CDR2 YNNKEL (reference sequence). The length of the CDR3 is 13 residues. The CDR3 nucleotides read TGTGCCAGCAGCCCCGCCGACAGTACTGAAGCTTTCTTT. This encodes CASSPADSTEAFF.

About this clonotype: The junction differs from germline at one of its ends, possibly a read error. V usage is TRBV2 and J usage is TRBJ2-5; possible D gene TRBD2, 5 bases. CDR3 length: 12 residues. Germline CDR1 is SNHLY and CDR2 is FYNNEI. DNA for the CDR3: TGTGTCAGCAGAGGGCTACAAGAGACCCAGTACTTC. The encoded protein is CVSRGLQETQYF.

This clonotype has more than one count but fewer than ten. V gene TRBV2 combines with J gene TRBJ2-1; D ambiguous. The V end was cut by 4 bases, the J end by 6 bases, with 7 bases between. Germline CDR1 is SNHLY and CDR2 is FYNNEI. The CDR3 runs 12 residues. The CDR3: CASSGLSNEQFF. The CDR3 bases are TGTGCCAGCAGTGGACTGTCCAATGAGCAGTTCTTC.

CDR3 nucleotide sequence: TGTGCCAGCAGGCCTTCTGCGGGACAGGACTGGAACACTGAAGCTTTCTTT. Amino acids: CASRPSAGQDWNTEAFF. The chain uses TRBV3-1 and TRBJ1-1; 8 bases fit TRBD1. CDR3 size: 17 residues. Unmatched junction bases numbered 13, after V lost 6 bases and J lost 1 base. Germline CDR1 LGHDT, CDR2 YNNKEL (reference sequence).

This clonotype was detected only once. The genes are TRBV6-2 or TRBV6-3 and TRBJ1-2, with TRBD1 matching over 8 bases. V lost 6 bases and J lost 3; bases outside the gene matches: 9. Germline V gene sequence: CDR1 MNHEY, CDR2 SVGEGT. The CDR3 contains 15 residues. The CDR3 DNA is TGTGCCAGCAGCTTACGGACAGGGAGCGACTATGGCTACACCTTC. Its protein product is CASSLRTGSDYGYTF.

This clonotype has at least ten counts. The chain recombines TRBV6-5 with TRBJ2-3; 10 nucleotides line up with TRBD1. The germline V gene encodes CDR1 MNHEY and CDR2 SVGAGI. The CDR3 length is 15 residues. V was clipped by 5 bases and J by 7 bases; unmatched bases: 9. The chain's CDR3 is CASSQPGQGIHTQYF. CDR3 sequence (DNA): TGTGCCAGCAGTCAACCGGGACAGGGGATCCATACGCAGTATTTT.